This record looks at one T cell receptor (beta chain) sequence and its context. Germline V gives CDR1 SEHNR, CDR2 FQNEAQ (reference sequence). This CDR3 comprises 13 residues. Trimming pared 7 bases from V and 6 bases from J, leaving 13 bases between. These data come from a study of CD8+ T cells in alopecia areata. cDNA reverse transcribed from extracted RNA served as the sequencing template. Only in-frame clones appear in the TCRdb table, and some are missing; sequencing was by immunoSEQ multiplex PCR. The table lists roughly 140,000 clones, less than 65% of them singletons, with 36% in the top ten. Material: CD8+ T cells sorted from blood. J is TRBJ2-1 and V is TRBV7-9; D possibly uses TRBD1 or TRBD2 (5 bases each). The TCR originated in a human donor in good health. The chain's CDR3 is CASNDGAGNEQFF. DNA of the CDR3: TGTGCCAGCAACGACGGGGCCGGCAATGAGCAGTTCTTC.